These T cell receptor beta chains were read from a single sample in a study of patients and donors after allogeneic stem cell transplantation. MiXCR, applied by TCRdb to the RT-PCR reads, yields one record per CDR3 protein. The profile covers roughly 140,000 distinct CDR3 sequences, with about 36% appearing a single time and around 50% taken by the ten largest. Source material: blood, either unsorted or a sorted T cell fraction (not recorded which). Source of these receptors: a human donor who was either an allogeneic HSCT recipient or a stem cell or donor lymphocyte infusion donor (not recorded which). It is not recorded whose cells these are; they may come from a transplant donor. CDR3s include the opening cysteine and the closing phenylalanine or tryptophan. The order of the fields is CDR3 protein, J gene, V gene.

CDR3: CASSNGQGEQYF
J: TRBJ2-7
V: TRBV6-5

CDR3: CASSYTRQVHHQPQHF
J: TRBJ1-5
V: TRBV6-6

CDR3: CSGSGNREVNSPLHF
J: TRBJ1-6
V: TRBV20-1

CDR3: CATSRDFGGNSPLHF
J: TRBJ1-6
V: TRBV15

CDR3: CASTLRGLITDTQYF
J: TRBJ2-3
V: TRBV6-6

CDR3: CSALQGSAFF
J: TRBJ1-1
V: TRBV20-1

CDR3: CASSLRVGAGELFF
J: TRBJ2-2
V: TRBV12-3/TRBV12-4

CDR3: CASSYSTLDRGAEAFF
J: TRBJ1-1
V: TRBV6-6

CDR3: CSVVSRALNTEAFF
J: TRBJ1-1
V: TRBV29-1

CDR3: CSVDREGSTEAFF
J: TRBJ1-1
V: TRBV29-1

CDR3: CSARDLSGAENYGYTF
J: TRBJ1-2
V: TRBV20-1

CDR3: CASSQDLRTGGSPLHF
J: TRBJ1-6
V: TRBV4-3

CDR3: CASRGGLYNSPLHF
J: TRBJ1-6
V: TRBV12-3/TRBV12-4

CDR3: CASGSRAADQPQHF
J: TRBJ1-5
V: TRBV6-5

CDR3: CASSWGSSYNSPLHF
J: TRBJ1-6
V: TRBV27

CDR3: CASSYGSLRSEAFF
J: TRBJ1-1
V: TRBV6-5

CDR3: CASSRQGNQETQYF
J: TRBJ2-5
V: TRBV5-5

CDR3: CASSPYSTGELFF
J: TRBJ2-2
V: TRBV6-1

CDR3: CASSAPPGTGDSNQPQHF
J: TRBJ1-5
V: TRBV2

CDR3: CASSWWEALHF
J: TRBJ1-6
V: TRBV7-3

CDR3: CASTLGTGGYTGELFF
J: TRBJ2-2
V: TRBV28

CDR3: CASSQDGGGSNEKLFF
J: TRBJ1-4
V: TRBV4-2

CDR3: CASSFLAADTQYF
J: TRBJ2-3
V: TRBV28

CDR3: CASRKGNEAFF
J: TRBJ1-1
V: TRBV5-1

CDR3: CSVEGRAPLNGDYGYTF
J: TRBJ1-2
V: TRBV29-1

CDR3: CASSFTQGANSYTF
J: TRBJ1-2
V: TRBV27

CDR3: CSARRPPWDRSSYNEQFF
J: TRBJ2-1
V: TRBV20-1

CDR3: CATSGRIAGGREAYNEQFF
J: TRBJ2-1
V: TRBV24-1

CDR3: CASSHDRVNYGYTF
J: TRBJ1-2
V: TRBV12-3/TRBV12-4

CDR3: CASSLQGPSGNTIYF
J: TRBJ1-3
V: TRBV7-2

CDR3: CASSLADRASNYGYTF
J: TRBJ1-2
V: TRBV3-1

CDR3: CASSSGQSTNEKLFF
J: TRBJ1-4
V: TRBV27

CDR3: CASSLSRPREGGYTF
J: TRBJ1-2
V: TRBV27

CDR3: CASSLEGRQPQHF
J: TRBJ1-5
V: TRBV12-3/TRBV12-4

CDR3: CASSPQGYGTGELFF
J: TRBJ2-2
V: TRBV5-1

CDR3: CSVYPPGETQYF
J: TRBJ2-5
V: TRBV29-1

CDR3: CASRWKGNGNQPQHF
J: TRBJ1-5
V: TRBV27

CDR3: CASSLQHSNQPQHF
J: TRBJ1-5
V: TRBV12-3/TRBV12-4

CDR3: CASSLAQGMGAKNIQYF
J: TRBJ2-4
V: TRBV28

CDR3: CASSQAIGPGGTEAFF
J: TRBJ1-1
V: TRBV14

CDR3: CASSLGQDYNEQFF
J: TRBJ2-1
V: TRBV7-3

CDR3: CSARADGGKLFF
J: TRBJ1-4
V: TRBV20-1

CDR3: CASRRGHQPQHF
J: TRBJ1-5
V: TRBV7-9

CDR3: CASSQEGRDNQPQHF
J: TRBJ1-5
V: TRBV3-1

CDR3: CASRTGQGTSPLHF
J: TRBJ1-6
V: TRBV28

CDR3: CATSSLDQPQHF
J: TRBJ1-5
V: TRBV15

CDR3: CASSALFRADTEAFF
J: TRBJ1-1
V: TRBV12-3/TRBV12-4

CDR3: CASRLSGTDYGYTF
J: TRBJ1-2
V: TRBV12-3/TRBV12-4

CDR3: CASSLQGVEAFF
J: TRBJ1-1
V: TRBV28

CDR3: CASSLAISGGGETQYF
J: TRBJ2-5
V: TRBV12-3/TRBV12-4

CDR3: CASSPFDRGANVLTF
J: TRBJ2-6
V: TRBV12-3/TRBV12-4

CDR3: CASSSPGQGNFGNTIYF
J: TRBJ1-3
V: TRBV6-6

CDR3: CASSQVWGSGETQYF
J: TRBJ2-5
V: TRBV4-2

CDR3: CSHQRYPPLEQYF
J: TRBJ2-7
V: TRBV20-1

CDR3: CASSSGQVQETQYF
J: TRBJ2-5
V: TRBV27

CDR3: CASPQPLSGNTIYF
J: TRBJ1-3
V: TRBV12-3/TRBV12-4

CDR3: CASSLAEPNEKLFF
J: TRBJ1-4
V: TRBV28